Presented here are 21 T cell receptor beta chains from one specimen sequenced in a study of CD8 T cells in ankylosing spondylitis. A single record per CDR3 protein comes from TCRdb applying MiXCR to the 5' RACE reads. Among around 230,000 distinct CDR3 sequences listed, around 9.1% were seen once. Sequencing was done on a sample of blood, either unsorted or a sorted T cell fraction (not recorded which). The receptors were sampled from a male donor with ankylosing spondylitis or in good health (not recorded which).

This clonotype has a handful of counts. This chain joins TRBV7-9 and TRBJ2-7; no clear D. Germline assignment: CDR1 SEHNR and CDR2 FQNEAQ (reference sequence). The CDR3 sequence is 14 residues long. V was clipped by 0 bases and J by 3 bases, with 9 bases between them. CDR3 amino acids: CASSLAPFIYEQYF. Written as DNA, the CDR3 is TGTGCCAGCAGCTTAGCACCCTTCATCTACGAGCAGTACTTC.

The chain joins TRBV10-3 to TRBJ2-1; 10 bases are a match to TRBD2. Trimming cost V 0 bases and J 9 bases; bases outside gene matches: 5. Germline CDR1 ENHRY, CDR2 SYGVKD. The CDR3 runs 15 residues. The chain's CDR3 is CAISESRTSGSEQFF. The CDR3, as DNA: TGTGCCATCAGTGAGTCCCGGACTAGCGGATCTGAGCAGTTCTTC.

This clonotype has at least ten counts. The gene calls are TRBV7-9 and TRBJ2-3; possible D gene TRBD2, 5 bases. Germline loops: CDR1 SEHNR, CDR2 FQNEAQ (reference sequence). The germline V and J ends were trimmed by 5 bases and 14 bases, with 17 bases remaining between them. The CDR3 spans 12 residues. The CDR3 DNA reads TGTGCCAGCAGCCTGACTACGGGAACTTGGTATTTT. The encoded protein is CASSLTTGTWYF.

This clonotype was observed at least ten times. The CDR3 DNA sequence: TGTGCCATCAGTGAAAGGGCCTACGAGCAGTACTTC. This gives the protein CAISERAYEQYF. The chain has TRBV10-3 and TRBJ2-7; the D is unclear. This CDR3 region has 12 residues. Trimming removed 3 bases from V and 2 bases from J, with 5 bases in between. Germline values: CDR1 ENHRY, CDR2 SYGVKD.

The V and J genes are TRBV27 and TRBJ2-3, with 7 bases that match TRBD1. V shed 10 bases and J 2 bases; nucleotides not matched to a gene: 9. The CDR3 runs 14 residues. Per germline, CDR1 MNHEY and CDR2 SMNVEV (reference sequence). In nucleotides, the CDR3 is TGTGCCACTAAATCACAGGGGTCCACAGATACGCAGTATTTT. It specifies CATKSQGSTDTQYF.

Written as DNA, the CDR3 is TGTGCCAGCAGCTTCGCCTACCGGACCCAACACAATGAGCAGTTCTTC. It is translated as CASSFAYRTQHNEQFF. The rearrangement links TRBV7-2 to TRBJ2-1; no definite D call. Germline V gives CDR1 SGHTA, CDR2 FQGNSA. Trimming shortened V by 3 bases and J by 5 bases, and 17 bases separated the two germline ends. The CDR3 has 16 residues.

The chain is built from TRBV27 and TRBJ1-5, with D possibly being TRBD1 (5 bases). Trimming took off 3 bases at V and 4 bases at J, with 16 bases between the two ends. The V gene's germline CDR1 is MNHEY and CDR2 SMNVEV (reference sequence). This CDR3 spans 16 amino acids. The chain's CDR3 is CASSLEGSGRNQPQHF. CDR3 DNA: TGTGCCAGCAGTTTGGAAGGTTCAGGGAGGAATCAGCCCCAGCATTTT.

This clonotype was picked up a small number of times. This chain joins TRBV5-1 and TRBJ1-1; a possible D gene is TRBD1 (5 bases). Per the germline V gene, CDR1 is SGHRS and CDR2 is YFSETQ. The CDR3 totals 15 residues. Trimming pared 6 bases from V and 1 base from J, leaving 16 bases between. The CDR3 coding sequence is TGCGCCAGCACCGCTTCAGGGTTAGGGAACACTGAAGCTTTCTTT. Amino acid sequence: CASTASGLGNTEAFF.

In its sample, this clonotype was seen a few times. The V call is TRBV28, the J call TRBJ2-7; 7 bases fit TRBD1. With V trimmed by 6 bases and J by 7 bases, 15 bases remained unmatched. Germline loops: CDR1 MDHEN, CDR2 SYDVKM. CDR3 length: 15 residues. The CDR3 DNA is TGTGCCAGCAGACTTCTCCGGGACAGTCAGCGAGAGCAGTACTTC. This codes for CASRLLRDSQREQYF.

This clonotype was seen many times. The chain employs TRBV5-1 and TRBJ1-5; no clear D gene. Trimming left V 0 bases short and J 7 bases short, with 11 bases between. Germline-derived CDR1 and CDR2 are SGHRS and YFSETQ. This CDR3 region has 14 residues. The CDR3 loop reads CASSLEHFEQPQHF. CDR3 nucleotide sequence: TGCGCCAGCAGCTTGGAGCATTTCGAACAGCCCCAGCATTTT.

Many counts were recorded for this clonotype. The rearrangement links TRBV20-1 to TRBJ2-7, with D perhaps TRBD1 or TRBD2 (5 bases each). CDR1 and CDR2 from the germline V gene are DFQATT and SNEGSKA (reference sequence). Trimming removed 1 base from V and 3 bases from J, with 28 bases in between. The CDR3 extends over 19 amino acids. The CDR3 reads CSARGAGHGREPSLYEQYF. The CDR3 nucleotides are TGCAGTGCTAGAGGAGCAGGACACGGAAGGGAGCCTAGCCTCTACGAGCAGTACTTC.

This clonotype has a count of ten or more. Sequence at one end of the junction differs from germline and may be a read error. The V and J genes are TRBV7-7 and TRBJ2-1, with TRBD2 matching over 9 bases. Germline V gives CDR1 SSHAT, CDR2 FNYEAQ (reference sequence). The CDR3 spans 15 residues. CDR3 sequence reads: CASSLREGPNNEQFF. CDR3 nucleotide sequence: TGTGCTAGCAGCTTGCGGGAGGGCCCTAACAATGAGCAGTTCTTC.

V usage is TRBV7-2 and J usage is TRBJ2-3; D remains unclear. The V gene lost 7 bases and the J gene lost 4 bases, with 15 bases spanning the gap. The CDR3 consists of 14 residues. The germline V gene encodes CDR1 SGHTA and CDR2 FQGNSA. In nucleotides, the CDR3 is TGTGCCAGCACCAACCAGTTGGGTTCAGATACGCAGTATTTT. It yields the protein CASTNQLGSDTQYF.

This clonotype was detected a few times. The J gene is TRBJ1-2, the V gene TRBV10-3, with 11 bases aligning to TRBD1. Trimming removed 6 bases from V and 14 bases from J; junction bases left unmatched: 11. Germline-derived CDR1 and CDR2 are ENHRY and SYGVKD. The CDR3 runs 13 residues. For the CDR3, the DNA is TGTGCCATCAGCGAGGGACAGGGGGAAATGGCGACCTTC. Encoded protein: CAISEGQGEMATF.

The rearrangement links TRBV30 to TRBJ1-1; TRBD1 is a possible D gene (5 bases). This CDR3 is 13 amino acids long. Germline lookup yields CDR1 GTSNPN and CDR2 SVGIG (reference sequence). V dropped 4 bases and J dropped 4 bases, with 13 bases sitting between them. The CDR3 nucleotides read TGTGCCTGGAATGCAGGGAGGGGCACTGAAGCTTTCTTT. Translated, it gives CAWNAGRGTEAFF.

The sample holds many counts of this clonotype. This chain uses TRBV11-2 with TRBJ1-2, with D possibly matching TRBD1 (6 bases). The CDR3 consists of 13 residues. Germline lookup yields CDR1 SGHAT and CDR2 FQNNGV. With 4 bases removed from V and 8 bases from J, the gap between germline ends came to 14 bases. DNA for the CDR3: TGTGCCAGCAGCTCCGACAGGTCTGGAGGCTACACCTTC. Amino acid sequence: CASSSDRSGGYTF.

The chain carries TRBV7-9 and TRBJ2-7; D unclear. This CDR3 is 12 amino acids long. Germline V gives CDR1 SEHNR, CDR2 FQNEAQ (reference sequence). Trimming cost V 5 bases and J 3 bases, with 8 bases left between them. CDR3 amino acids: CASSENGYEQYF. The CDR3 DNA sequence: TGTGCCAGCAGCGAGAACGGCTACGAGCAGTACTTC.

This clonotype was counted at least ten times. This rearrangement joins TRBV4-3 to TRBJ1-5; D remains unclear. This CDR3 has 16 amino acids. Trimming left V 4 bases short and J 1 base short, with 14 bases between. The germline gives CDR1 LGHNA, CDR2 YSLEER. The CDR3 here is CASSRDRRSSNQPQHF. CDR3 nucleotide sequence: TGCGCCAGCAGCCGGGATCGAAGATCGAGCAATCAGCCCCAGCATTTT.

This clonotype has ten or more counts. V gene TRBV7-2 combines with J gene TRBJ2-3, with no clear D. The CDR3 has 15 amino acids. With 0 bases removed from V and 0 bases from J, the gap between germline ends came to 7 bases. Germline V lookup: CDR1 SGHTA, CDR2 FQGNSA. The CDR3 coding sequence is TGTGCCAGCAGCTTAGCAACAGCTAGCACAGATACGCAGTATTTT. As protein: CASSLATASTDTQYF.

This clonotype was counted ten times or more. This chain uses TRBV5-1 with TRBJ2-3; 8 positions agree with TRBD1. J gave up 4 bases and V 4 bases, and 8 bases lay outside the gene matches. The CDR3 contains 15 residues. Germline CDR1 reads SGHRS; CDR2 reads YFSETQ. The chain's CDR3 is CASSQGQGGSDTQYF. The CDR3 DNA is TGCGCCAGCAGCCAAGGACAGGGTGGATCAGATACGCAGTATTTT.

V and J are TRBV5-1 and TRBJ1-6, with D perhaps TRBD1 (5 bases). V shed 0 bases and J shed 8 bases, with 9 bases lying between them. In germline, CDR1 is SGHRS, CDR2 YFSETQ. This CDR3 is 14 amino acids long. CDR3 residues: CASSLVQGDSPLHF. The DNA of the CDR3 is TGCGCCAGCAGCTTGGTTCAGGGTGATTCACCCCTCCACTTT.